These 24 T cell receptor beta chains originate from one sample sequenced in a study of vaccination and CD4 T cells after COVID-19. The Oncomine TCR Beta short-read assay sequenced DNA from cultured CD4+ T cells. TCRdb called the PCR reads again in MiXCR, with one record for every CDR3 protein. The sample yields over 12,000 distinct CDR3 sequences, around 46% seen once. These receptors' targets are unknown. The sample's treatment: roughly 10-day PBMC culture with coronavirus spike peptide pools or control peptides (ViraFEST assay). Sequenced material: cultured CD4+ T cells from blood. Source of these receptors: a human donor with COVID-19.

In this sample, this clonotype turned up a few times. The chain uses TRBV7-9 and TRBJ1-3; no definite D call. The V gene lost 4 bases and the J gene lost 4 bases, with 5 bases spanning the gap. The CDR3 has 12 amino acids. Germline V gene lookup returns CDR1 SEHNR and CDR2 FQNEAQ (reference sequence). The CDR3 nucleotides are TGTGCCAGCAGCTCCGAAGGAAACACCATATATTTT. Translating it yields CASSSEGNTIYF.

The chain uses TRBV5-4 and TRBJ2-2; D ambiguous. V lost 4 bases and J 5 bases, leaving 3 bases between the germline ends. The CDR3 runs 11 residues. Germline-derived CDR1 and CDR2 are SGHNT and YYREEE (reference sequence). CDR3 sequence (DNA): TGTGCCAGCAGCATGACCGGGGAGCTGTTTTTT. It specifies CASSMTGELFF.

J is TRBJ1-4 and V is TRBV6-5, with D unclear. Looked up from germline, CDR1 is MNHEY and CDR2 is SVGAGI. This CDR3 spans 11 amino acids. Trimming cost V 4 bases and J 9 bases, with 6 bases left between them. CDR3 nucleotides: TGTGCCAGCAGTTCTGGGAAAAAACTGTTTTTT. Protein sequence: CASSSGKKLFF.

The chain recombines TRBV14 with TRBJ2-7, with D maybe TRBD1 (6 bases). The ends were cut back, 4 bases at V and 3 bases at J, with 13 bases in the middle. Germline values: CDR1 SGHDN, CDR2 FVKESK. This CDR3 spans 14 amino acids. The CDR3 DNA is TGTGCCAGCAGCCCACGACAGGACCTCTACGAGCAGTACTTC. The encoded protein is CASSPRQDLYEQYF.

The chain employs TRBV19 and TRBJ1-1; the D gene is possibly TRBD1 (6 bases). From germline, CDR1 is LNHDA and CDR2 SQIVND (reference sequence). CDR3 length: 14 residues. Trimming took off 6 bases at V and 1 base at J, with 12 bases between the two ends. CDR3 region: CASRAPDRNTEAFF. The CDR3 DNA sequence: TGTGCCAGTAGGGCCCCGGACAGGAACACTGAAGCTTTCTTT.

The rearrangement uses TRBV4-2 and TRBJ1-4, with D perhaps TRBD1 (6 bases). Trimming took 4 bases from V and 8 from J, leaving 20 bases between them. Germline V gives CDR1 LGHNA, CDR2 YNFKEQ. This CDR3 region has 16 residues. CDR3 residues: CASSPRGARGAEKLFF. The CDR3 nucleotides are TGTGCCAGCAGCCCCAGAGGGGCCAGGGGAGCGGAAAAACTGTTTTTT.

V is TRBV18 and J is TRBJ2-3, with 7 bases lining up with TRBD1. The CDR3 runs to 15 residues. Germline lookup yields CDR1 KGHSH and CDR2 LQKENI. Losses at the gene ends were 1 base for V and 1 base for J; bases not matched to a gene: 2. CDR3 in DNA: TGTGCCAGCTCACCACGCCAGGGGGGCACAGATACGCAGTATTTT. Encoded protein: CASSPRQGGTDTQYF.

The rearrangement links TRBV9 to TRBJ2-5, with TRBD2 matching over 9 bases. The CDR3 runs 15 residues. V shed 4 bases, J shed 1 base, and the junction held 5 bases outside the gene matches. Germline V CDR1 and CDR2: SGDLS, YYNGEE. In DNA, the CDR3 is TGTGCCAGCAGCCCAGCTAGCGGGGCCCAAGAGACCCAGTACTTC. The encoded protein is CASSPASGAQETQYF.

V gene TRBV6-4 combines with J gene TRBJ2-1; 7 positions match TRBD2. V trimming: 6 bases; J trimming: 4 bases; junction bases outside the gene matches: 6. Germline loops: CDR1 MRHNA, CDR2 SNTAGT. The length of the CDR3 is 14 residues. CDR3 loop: CASSAPAGYNEQFF. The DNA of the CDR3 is TGTGCCAGCAGCGCCCCAGCGGGGTACAATGAGCAGTTCTTC.

This chain's CDR3 is CASSFSGGPDTQYF. The CDR3, as DNA: TGTGCCAGCAGCTTTTCAGGGGGGCCTGATACGCAGTATTTT. The chain employs TRBV7-6 and TRBJ2-3; tentative D call: TRBD1 (7 bases). The CDR3 totals 14 residues. With 3 bases removed from V and 6 bases from J, the gap between germline ends came to 13 bases. Germline loops: CDR1 SGHVS, CDR2 FNYEAQ.

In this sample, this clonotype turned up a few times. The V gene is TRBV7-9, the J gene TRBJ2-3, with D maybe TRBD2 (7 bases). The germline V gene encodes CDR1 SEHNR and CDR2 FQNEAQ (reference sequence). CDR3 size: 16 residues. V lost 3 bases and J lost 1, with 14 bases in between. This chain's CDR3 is CASSFNAGAGTDTQYF. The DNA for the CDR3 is TGTGCCAGCAGCTTTAACGCGGGGGCAGGCACAGATACGCAGTATTTT. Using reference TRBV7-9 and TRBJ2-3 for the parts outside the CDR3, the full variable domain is DTGVSQNPRHKITKRGQNVTFRCDPISEHNRLYWYRQTLGQGPEFLTYFQNEAQLEKSRLLSDRFSAERPKGSFSTLEIQRTEQGDSAMYLCASSFNAGAGTDTQYFGPGTRLTVL.

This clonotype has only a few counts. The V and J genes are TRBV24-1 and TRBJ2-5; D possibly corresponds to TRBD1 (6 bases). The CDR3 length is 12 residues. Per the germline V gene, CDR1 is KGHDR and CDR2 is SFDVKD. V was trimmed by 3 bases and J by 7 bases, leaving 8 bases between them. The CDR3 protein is CATSDVDRTQYF. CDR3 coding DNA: TGTGCCACCAGTGATGTGGACAGGACCCAGTACTTC.

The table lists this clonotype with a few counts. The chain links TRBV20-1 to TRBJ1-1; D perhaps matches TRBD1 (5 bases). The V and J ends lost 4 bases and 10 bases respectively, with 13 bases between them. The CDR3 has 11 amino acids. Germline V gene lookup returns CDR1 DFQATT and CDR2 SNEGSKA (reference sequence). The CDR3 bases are TGCAGTGCTAATGAGTCTGGGGGAGCTTTCTTT. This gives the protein CSANESGGAFF.

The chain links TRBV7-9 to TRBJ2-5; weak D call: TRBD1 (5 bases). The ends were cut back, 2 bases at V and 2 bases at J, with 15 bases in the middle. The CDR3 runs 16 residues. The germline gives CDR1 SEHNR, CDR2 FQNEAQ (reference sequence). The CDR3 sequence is CASSLRQHSTQETQYF. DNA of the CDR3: TGTGCCAGCAGCTTAAGACAGCATTCTACTCAAGAGACCCAGTACTTC. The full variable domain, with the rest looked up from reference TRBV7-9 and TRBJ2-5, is DTGVSQNPRHKITKRGQNVTFRCDPISEHNRLYWYRQTLGQGPEFLTYFQNEAQLEKSRLLSDRFSAERPKGSFSTLEIQRTEQGDSAMYLCASSLRQHSTQETQYFGPGTRLLVL.

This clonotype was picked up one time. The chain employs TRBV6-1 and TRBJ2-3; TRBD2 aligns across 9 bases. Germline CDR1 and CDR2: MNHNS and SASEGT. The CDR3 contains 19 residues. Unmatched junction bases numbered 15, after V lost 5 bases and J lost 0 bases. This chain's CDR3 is CASSPGYRAGGFSTDTQYF. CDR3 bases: TGTGCCAGCAGTCCTGGTTATAGAGCGGGGGGTTTTAGCACAGATACGCAGTATTTT.

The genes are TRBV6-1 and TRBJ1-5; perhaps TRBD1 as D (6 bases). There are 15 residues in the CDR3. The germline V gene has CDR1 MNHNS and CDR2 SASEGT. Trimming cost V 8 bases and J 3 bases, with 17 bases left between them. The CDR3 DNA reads TGTGCCAGCTTTGGTGGGGGGGCAATCAATCAGCCCCAGCATTTT. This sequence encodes CASFGGGAINQPQHF.

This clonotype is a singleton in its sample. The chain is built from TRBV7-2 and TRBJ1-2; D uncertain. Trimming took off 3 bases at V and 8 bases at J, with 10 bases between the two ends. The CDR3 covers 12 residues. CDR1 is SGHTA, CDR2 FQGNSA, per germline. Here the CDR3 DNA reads TGTGCCAGCAGCTTGCAAACGGGGGGCTACACCTTC. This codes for CASSLQTGGYTF.

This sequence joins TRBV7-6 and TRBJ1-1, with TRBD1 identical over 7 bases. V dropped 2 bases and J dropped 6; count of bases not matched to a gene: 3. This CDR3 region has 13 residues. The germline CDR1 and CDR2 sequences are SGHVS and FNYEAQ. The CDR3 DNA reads TGTGCCAGCAGCTTAATTCAGGGGGCTGAAGCTTTCTTT. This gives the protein CASSLIQGAEAFF.

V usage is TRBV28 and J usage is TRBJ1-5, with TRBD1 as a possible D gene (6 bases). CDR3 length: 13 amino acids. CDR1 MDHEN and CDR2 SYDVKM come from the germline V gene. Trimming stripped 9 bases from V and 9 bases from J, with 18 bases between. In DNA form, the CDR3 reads TGTGCCAGTGGGGGGGGGCAGGTAGGGCCCCAGCATTTT. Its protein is CASGGGQVGPQHF.

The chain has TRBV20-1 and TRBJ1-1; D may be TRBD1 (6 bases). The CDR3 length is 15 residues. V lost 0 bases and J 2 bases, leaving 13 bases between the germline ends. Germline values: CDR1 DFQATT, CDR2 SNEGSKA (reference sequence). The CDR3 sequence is CSAREQGTINTEAFF. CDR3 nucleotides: TGCAGTGCTAGAGAACAGGGAACCATAAACACTGAAGCTTTCTTT.

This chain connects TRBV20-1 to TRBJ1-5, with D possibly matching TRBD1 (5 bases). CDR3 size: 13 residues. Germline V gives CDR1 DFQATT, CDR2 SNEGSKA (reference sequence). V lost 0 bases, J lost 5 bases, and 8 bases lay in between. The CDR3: CSARDRGDQPQHF. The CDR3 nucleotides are TGCAGTGCTAGAGACCGAGGGGATCAGCCCCAGCATTTT.

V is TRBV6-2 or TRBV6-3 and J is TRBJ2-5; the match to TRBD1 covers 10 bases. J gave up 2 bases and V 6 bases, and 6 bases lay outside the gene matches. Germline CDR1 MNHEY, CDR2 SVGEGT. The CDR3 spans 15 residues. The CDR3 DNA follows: TGTGCCAGCAGCCAGACGGACAGGGGGCAAGAGACCCAGTACTTC. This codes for CASSQTDRGQETQYF.

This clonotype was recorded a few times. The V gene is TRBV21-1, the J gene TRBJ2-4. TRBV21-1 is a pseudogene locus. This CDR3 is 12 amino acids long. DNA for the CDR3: TGTGCCAGCAGCAGGGCTGAAAACATTCAGTACTTC. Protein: CASSRAENIQYF.

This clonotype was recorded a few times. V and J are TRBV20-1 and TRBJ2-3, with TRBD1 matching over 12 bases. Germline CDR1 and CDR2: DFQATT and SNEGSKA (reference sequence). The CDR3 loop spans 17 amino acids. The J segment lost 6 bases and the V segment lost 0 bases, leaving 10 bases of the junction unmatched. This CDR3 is CSARDDTGTGGMDTQYF. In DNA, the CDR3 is TGCAGTGCTAGAGACGATACCGGGACAGGGGGCATGGATACGCAGTATTTT.